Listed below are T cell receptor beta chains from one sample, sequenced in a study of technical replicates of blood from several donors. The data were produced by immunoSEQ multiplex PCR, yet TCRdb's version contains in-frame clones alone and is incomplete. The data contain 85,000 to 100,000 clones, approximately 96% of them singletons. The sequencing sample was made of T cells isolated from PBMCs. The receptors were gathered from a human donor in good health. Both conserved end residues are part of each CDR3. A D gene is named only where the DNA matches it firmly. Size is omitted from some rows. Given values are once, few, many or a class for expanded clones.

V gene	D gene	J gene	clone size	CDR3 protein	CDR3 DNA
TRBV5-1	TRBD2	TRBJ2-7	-	CASSPPLPLEREGNEQYF	TGCGCCAGCAGCCCACCTCTTCCCCTCGAGCGGGAGGGGAACGAGCAGTACTTC
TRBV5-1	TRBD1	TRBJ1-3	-	CASSPGTGWQEAGNTIYF	TGCGCCAGCAGCCCCGGGACAGGGTGGCAGGAGGCTGGAAACACCATATATTTT
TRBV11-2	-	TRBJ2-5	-	CASSFFRSRRGETQYF	TGTGCCAGCAGCTTTTTTAGGTCAAGGCGAGGAGAGACCCAGTACTTC
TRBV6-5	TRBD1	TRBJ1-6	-	CASRERGLSPLHF	TGTGCCAGCCGGGAGAGGGGGCTTTCACCCCTCCACTTT
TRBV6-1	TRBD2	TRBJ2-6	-	CASSAPAGGLSGANVLTF	TGTGCCAGCAGTGCACCAGCGGGAGGCCTCTCTGGGGCCAACGTCCTGACTTTC
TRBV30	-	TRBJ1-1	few	CAWRIGRGDEAFF	TGTGCCTGGAGAATAGGGCGCGGGGATGAAGCTTTCTTT
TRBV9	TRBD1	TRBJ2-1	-	CASSVAGTGTYEQFF	TGTGCCAGCAGCGTAGCTGGGACAGGGACGTACGAGCAGTTCTTC
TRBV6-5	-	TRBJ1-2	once	CASSHPGGDGYTF	TGTGCCAGCAGCCATCCGGGAGGGGATGGCTACACCTTC
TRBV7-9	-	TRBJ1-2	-	CASSLGGGRNYGYTF	TGTGCCAGCAGCTTGGGAGGGGGGCGCAACTATGGCTACACCTTC
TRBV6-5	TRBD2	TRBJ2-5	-	CASRGLAGGETQYF	TGTGCCAGCAGGGGACTAGCGGGAGGAGAGACCCAGTACTTC
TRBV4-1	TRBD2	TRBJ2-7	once	CASSGVRGGVNEQYF	TGCGCCAGCAGCGGAGTAAGGGGAGGGGTGAACGAGCAGTACTTC
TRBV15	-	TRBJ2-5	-	CATSRDSETQYF	TGTGCCACCAGCAGAGATTCGGAGACCCAGTACTTC
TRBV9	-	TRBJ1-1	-	CASSVAHRGGSLTEAFF	TGTGCCAGCAGCGTAGCCCATCGCGGAGGGAGCCTCACTGAAGCTTTCTTT
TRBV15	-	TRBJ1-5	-	CATGTPDQPQHF	TGTGCCACCGGGACACCAGATCAGCCCCAGCATTTT
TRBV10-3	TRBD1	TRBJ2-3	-	CAIMIGTGATDTQYF	TGTGCCATCATGATCGGGACAGGGGCCACAGATACGCAGTATTTT
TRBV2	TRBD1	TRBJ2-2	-	CASSRDRADSGELFF	TGTGCCAGCAGTAGGGACAGGGCGGATTCTGGGGAGCTGTTTTTT
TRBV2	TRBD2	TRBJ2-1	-	CASSEFRDYLFF	TGTGCCAGCAGTGAATTCCGGGACTACTTGTTCTTC
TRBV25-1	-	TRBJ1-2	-	CASSELWSGEGYTF	TGTGCCAGCAGTGAATTATGGAGCGGAGAGGGCTACACCTTC
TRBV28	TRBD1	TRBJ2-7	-	CASSLPRGQGWYEQYF	TGTGCCAGCAGTTTACCCAGGGGACAGGGGTGGTACGAGCAGTACTTC
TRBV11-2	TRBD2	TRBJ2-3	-	CASSLPSAGPIDTQYF	TGTGCCAGCAGCTTACCCTCAGCGGGGCCGATTGATACGCAGTATTTT
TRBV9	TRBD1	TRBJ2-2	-	CASSARTGGRTGELFF	TGTGCCAGCAGCGCCCGGACAGGGGGCCGTACCGGGGAGCTGTTTTTT
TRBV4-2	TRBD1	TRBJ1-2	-	CASSQDDLGQAYGYTF	TGTGCCAGCAGCCAAGATGACCTGGGACAGGCTTATGGCTACACCTTC
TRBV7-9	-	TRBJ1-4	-	CASSIRFRGSNEKLFF	TGTGCCAGCAGTATAAGATTCAGGGGCTCCAATGAAAAACTGTTTTTT
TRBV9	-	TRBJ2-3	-	CASSPSGGSTDTQYF	TGTGCCAGCAGCCCCTCGGGGGGCAGCACAGATACGCAGTATTTT
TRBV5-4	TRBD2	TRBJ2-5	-	CASSLVASGGAGETQYF	TGTGCCAGCAGCTTGGTCGCTAGCGGGGGGGCTGGCGAGACCCAGTACTTC
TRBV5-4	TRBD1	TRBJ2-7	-	CASSPVGTDSYEQYF	TGTGCCAGCAGCCCCGTAGGGACAGACTCCTACGAGCAGTACTTC
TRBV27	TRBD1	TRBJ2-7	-	CASSPTRGGVWYEQYF	TGTGCCAGCAGTCCAACTCGAGGGGGCGTTTGGTACGAGCAGTACTTC
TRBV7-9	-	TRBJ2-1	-	CASSLAGPHNEQFF	TGTGCCAGCAGCTTAGCGGGCCCACACAATGAGCAGTTCTTC
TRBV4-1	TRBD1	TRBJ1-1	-	CASSHTQGNRNTEAFF	TGCGCCAGCAGCCATACACAGGGGAACCGGAACACTGAAGCTTTCTTT
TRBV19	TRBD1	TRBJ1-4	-	CAAVGVNRGSEKLFF	TGTGCCGCAGTGGGAGTCAACAGGGGTAGCGAAAAACTGTTTTTT
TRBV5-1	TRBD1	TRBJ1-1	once	CASSPQTLTGGRTEAFF	TGCGCCAGCAGCCCACAGACCCTGACAGGGGGCAGGACTGAAGCTTTCTTT
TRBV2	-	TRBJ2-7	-	CASNGGEVYEQYF	TGTGCCAGCAATGGCGGTGAGGTTTACGAGCAGTACTTC
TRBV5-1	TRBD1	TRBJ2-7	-	CASSWGTGTTYEQYF	TGCGCCAGCAGCTGGGGGACAGGTACAACCTACGAGCAGTACTTC
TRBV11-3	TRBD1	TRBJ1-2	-	CASSPDRDGGYTF	TGTGCCAGCAGTCCAGACAGGGATGGTGGCTACACCTTC
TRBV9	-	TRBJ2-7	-	CASSVEGEGEQYF	TGTGCCAGCAGCGTAGAGGGCGAGGGCGAGCAGTACTTC
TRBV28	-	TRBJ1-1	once	CASSHPTRDLTVRAFF	TGTGCCAGCAGCCATCCAACCAGGGATCTCACCGTGCGGGCTTTCTTT
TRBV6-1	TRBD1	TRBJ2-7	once	CASSELDRGHREQYF	TGTGCCAGCAGTGAACTCGACAGGGGGCATAGGGAGCAGTACTTC
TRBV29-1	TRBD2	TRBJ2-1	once	CSVVAGAILNEQFF	TGCAGCGTGGTAGCGGGAGCCATTTTAAATGAGCAGTTCTTC
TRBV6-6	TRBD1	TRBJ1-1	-	CASSEPGQKNTEAFF	TGTGCCAGCAGCGAACCGGGACAGAAGAACACTGAAGCTTTCTTT
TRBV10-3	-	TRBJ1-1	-	CATGETSGAFF	TGTGCCACGGGGGAAACTAGTGGGGCTTTCTTT
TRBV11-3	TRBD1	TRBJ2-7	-	CASIQAGTGDGEQYF	TGTGCCAGCATCCAGGCTGGGACAGGCGACGGGGAGCAGTACTTC
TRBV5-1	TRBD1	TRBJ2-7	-	CASRKKGGSHEQYF	TGCGCCAGCAGAAAGAAAGGGGGCTCCCACGAGCAGTACTTC
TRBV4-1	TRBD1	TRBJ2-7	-	CASSHNRGAYEQYF	TGCGCCAGCAGCCATAACAGGGGAGCCTACGAGCAGTACTTC